The 28 T cell receptor beta chains below all came from one sample that was sequenced in a study of molecular identifiers for immune sequencing clone quantification. Each CDR3 protein gets one entry after TCRdb re-called the PCR reads with MiXCR. The table includes about half a million distinct CDR3 sequences, around 21% detected once. Sequencing input: naive CD8+ T cells from blood, with Jurkat cell RNA spiked in. This sample's subset: FACS-sorted CD8+CD4-CCR7+CD45RA+ naive T cells. The receptors originated from a human donor in good health. Some libraries in this study had Jurkat cell RNA spiked in.

As for this clonotype: Compared with germline, one end of the junction differs, possibly owing to a read error. This chain uses TRBV7-3 with TRBJ2-3, with a possible D match to TRBD2 (6 bases). The CDR3 contains 14 residues. Germline CDR1 and CDR2: SGHTA and FQGTGA. The CDR3 reads CASSASGGADTRYF. CDR3 nucleotide sequence: TGTGCCAGCAGCGCCTCCGGCGGGGCAGATACGCGGTATTTT.

This clonotype was observed a handful of times. This rearrangement joins TRBV12-5 to TRBJ2-7; D call uncertain. CDR1 is LGHNT, CDR2 FRNRAP, per germline. Trimming removed 2 bases from V and 0 bases from J, with 20 bases in between. The CDR3 runs 18 residues. In DNA, the CDR3 is TGTGCTAGTGGTTTGCCACTGGAAAGGCCTGCCAGCTCCTACGAGCAGTACTTC. Amino acids: CASGLPLERPASSYEQYF.

This clonotype was detected only a few times. This chain links TRBV13 with TRBJ2-7; the D gene is possibly TRBD1 (7 bases). Germline V CDR1 and CDR2: PRHDT, FYEKMQ (reference sequence). With 5 bases removed from V and 4 bases from J, the gap between germline ends came to 15 bases. The CDR3 runs to 14 residues. The CDR3 loop is CASSPWAGGYEQYF. The DNA for the CDR3 is TGTGCCAGCAGCCCCTGGGCAGGGGGGTACGAGCAGTACTTC.

In this sample, this clonotype turned up a few times. The genes are TRBV20-1 and TRBJ2-1, with D perhaps matching TRBD1 or TRBD2 (5 bases each). Germline CDR1 reads DFQATT; CDR2 reads SNEGSKA (reference sequence). CDR3 length equals 15 residues. Trimming removed 0 bases from V and 8 bases from J, with 17 bases in between. CDR3 bases: TGCAGTGCTAGAGATCGACGGGACCCCGACGATGAGCAGTTCTTC. Residues: CSARDRRDPDDEQFF.

Only a few counts were recorded for this clonotype. The CDR3, as DNA: TGCAGTGCTAGAGCCGTCGGCGGAAAAAACATTCAGTACTTC. It is translated as CSARAVGGKNIQYF. The chain is built from TRBV20-1 and TRBJ2-4, with D unresolved. The CDR3 consists of 14 residues. Trimming shortened V by 1 base and J by 4 bases, and 11 bases separated the two germline ends. CDR1 is DFQATT, CDR2 SNEGSKA, per germline (reference sequence).

The CDR3 coding sequence is TGTGCCAGCAGCGTAGAGGCTAGCGGGGGGGCAGGTGATACGCAGTATTTT. It translates to CASSVEASGGAGDTQYF. The chain links TRBV9 to TRBJ2-3, with TRBD2 identical over 12 bases. This CDR3 comprises 17 residues. CDR1 and CDR2 from the germline V gene are SGDLS and YYNGEE. V gave up 0 bases and J gave up 6 bases; unmatched junction bases: 8.

In its sample, this clonotype was seen many times. J is TRBJ2-5 and V is TRBV29-1, with D perhaps matching TRBD2 (7 bases). Germline V lookup: CDR1 SQVTM, CDR2 ANQGSEA. The V gene lost 3 bases and the J gene lost 7 bases, with 12 bases spanning the gap. There are 12 residues in the CDR3. The DNA for the CDR3 is TGCAGCGTTGAGGGGGGGCGAGCGACCCAGTACTTC. Its translation: CSVEGGRATQYF.

A few counts support this clonotype. The genes are TRBV12-3 or TRBV12-4 and TRBJ1-2; unclear D gene. V lost 2 bases and J 2 bases, leaving 9 bases between the germline ends. The CDR3 loop spans 14 amino acids. CDR3 nucleotides: TGTGCCAGCAGTTTATCGCGGCGAAACTATGGCTACACCTTC. It encodes CASSLSRRNYGYTF.

This clonotype was recorded many times. The chain recombines TRBV7-2 with TRBJ2-3, with D tentatively TRBD1 (5 bases). This CDR3 comprises 15 residues. The V gene lost 5 bases and the J gene lost 1 base, with 13 bases spanning the gap. CDR1 and CDR2 (germline): SGHTA, FQGNSA. CDR3 DNA sequence: TGTGCCAGCAGCAGCTTGGTCAGGGGCACAGATACGCAGTATTTT. Translated, it gives CASSSLVRGTDTQYF.

This clonotype turned up a few times. J is TRBJ2-3 and V is TRBV7-6; D possibly corresponds to TRBD2 (6 bases). This CDR3 comprises 15 residues. CDR1 is SGHVS and CDR2 is FNYEAQ in the germline V gene. V dropped 0 bases and J dropped 5 bases, with 12 bases sitting between them. CDR3 residues: CASSLASGVGDTQYF. For the CDR3, the DNA is TGTGCCAGCAGCTTAGCCTCGGGGGTCGGAGATACGCAGTATTTT.

This clonotype has ten or more counts. The chain recombines TRBV2 with TRBJ2-2, with no clear D. Germline loops: CDR1 SNHLY, CDR2 FYNNEI. Trimming took 3 bases from V and 1 from J, leaving 9 bases between them. This CDR3 comprises 15 residues. This CDR3 is CASSDTQENTGELFF. DNA for the CDR3: TGTGCCAGCAGTGATACCCAGGAGAACACCGGGGAGCTGTTTTTT.

V usage is TRBV12-3 or TRBV12-4 and J usage is TRBJ1-1; maybe TRBD1 (6 bases). The CDR3 is 14 residues long. The ends were cut back, 6 bases at V and 1 base at J, with 12 bases in the middle. The DNA for the CDR3 is TGTGCCAGCAGGGGACCGACAGGGAACACTGAAGCTTTCTTT. The encoded protein is CASRGPTGNTEAFF.

This clonotype was recorded at least ten times. The rearrangement links TRBV7-9 to TRBJ2-3; D not resolved. This CDR3 spans 16 amino acids. Germline V gives CDR1 SEHNR, CDR2 FQNEAQ (reference sequence). Trimming removed 1 base at V and 5 bases at J, with 16 bases between. CDR3 protein: CASSLGTYVDGDTQYF. The CDR3 DNA reads as TGTGCCAGCAGCTTAGGGACCTACGTAGACGGAGATACGCAGTATTTT.

There are many counts of this clonotype. The chain carries TRBV28 and TRBJ2-4, with a possible D match to TRBD1 (6 bases). V dropped 6 bases and J dropped 9 bases, with 12 bases sitting between them. From germline, CDR1 is MDHEN and CDR2 SYDVKM. This CDR3 comprises 12 residues. CDR3 amino acids: CASSETGIIQYF. CDR3 nucleotides: TGTGCCAGCAGCGAGACAGGAATCATTCAGTACTTC.

The chain recombines TRBV6-2 or TRBV6-3 with TRBJ2-1; D gene uncertain. V lost 2 bases and J 5 bases, leaving 13 bases between the germline ends. The germline gives CDR1 MNHEY, CDR2 SVGEGT. The CDR3 spans 15 residues. Here the CDR3 reads CASSYLLRHDNEQFF. CDR3 nucleotides: TGTGCCAGCAGTTACCTCCTTCGGCACGACAATGAGCAGTTCTTC.

This clonotype appeared a few times. The chain has TRBV4-3 and TRBJ2-1; 13 nucleotides align to TRBD2. Germline CDR1 is LGHNA and CDR2 is YSLEER. V trimming: 3 bases; J trimming: 5 bases; junction bases outside the gene matches: 4. This CDR3 is built from 16 residues. CDR3 in amino acids: CASSQGLAGSNNEQFF. The CDR3 DNA follows: TGCGCCAGCAGCCAGGGACTAGCGGGGTCCAACAATGAGCAGTTCTTC.

In its sample, this clonotype was seen many times. The CDR3 sequence is CSVEDHYGTETRETQYF. For the CDR3, the DNA is TGCAGCGTTGAAGATCATTACGGGACCGAAACGAGGGAGACCCAGTACTTC. The V call is TRBV29-1, the J call TRBJ2-5, with D perhaps matching TRBD1 or TRBD2 (5 bases each). Germline-derived CDR1 and CDR2 are SQVTM and ANQGSEA. The CDR3 loop spans 17 amino acids. Trimming pared 0 bases from V and 5 bases from J, leaving 22 bases between.

The sample holds many counts of this clonotype. The rearrangement uses TRBV7-9 and TRBJ1-1; D remains unclear. The CDR3 extends over 12 amino acids. The V and J ends lost 6 bases and 2 bases respectively, with 7 bases between them. Germline V lookup: CDR1 SEHNR, CDR2 FQNEAQ (reference sequence). The chain's CDR3 is CASRYSNTEAFF. The CDR3, as DNA: TGTGCCAGCAGGTACAGTAACACTGAAGCTTTCTTT.

V and J are TRBV6-1 and TRBJ1-4, with 9 nucleotides matching TRBD1. From germline, CDR1 is MNHNS and CDR2 SASEGT. The CDR3 runs to 12 residues. Losses at the gene ends were 8 bases for V and 6 bases for J; bases not matched to a gene: 1. The CDR3 bases are TGTGCCAGCCGGGACAGGGATGAAAAACTGTTTTTT. Amino acid sequence: CASRDRDEKLFF.

Regarding this clonotype: A much larger clone lies one base from this, so it may be a read error. The gene calls are TRBV9 and TRBJ2-3; D gene uncertain. The germline gives CDR1 SGDLS, CDR2 YYNGEE. The germline V and J ends were trimmed by 3 bases and 2 bases, with 16 bases remaining between them. The CDR3 is made up of 16 amino acids. The CDR3 here is CASSATVAHPTDTQYF. The CDR3 region has the DNA TGTGCCAGCAGCGCCACAGTAGCCCACCCCACAGATACGCAGTATTTT. The variable domain in full, with the rest retrieved from reference TRBV9 and TRBJ2-3, is DSGVTQTPKHLITATGQRVTLRCSPRSGDLSVYWYQQSLDQGLQFLIQYYNGEERAKGNILERFSAQQFPDLHSELNLSSLELGDSALYFCASSATVAHPTDTQYFGPGTRLTVL.

The genes are TRBV7-2 and TRBJ1-2; TRBD1 agrees at 7 bases. The germline CDR1 and CDR2 sequences are SGHTA and FQGNSA. CDR3 length equals 13 residues. With V trimmed by 5 bases and J by 2 bases, 2 bases remained unmatched. As DNA, the CDR3 is TGTGCCAGCAGCATGGGACAGAACTATGGCTACACCTTC. It translates to CASSMGQNYGYTF.

This clonotype was recorded at least ten times. V and J are TRBV7-9 and TRBJ2-7; unclear D gene. This CDR3 is built from 13 residues. V lost 4 bases and J lost 1, with 8 bases in between. Germline V gives CDR1 SEHNR, CDR2 FQNEAQ (reference sequence). The CDR3 region has the DNA TGTGCCAGCAGCTCATGGACGTCCTACGAGCAGTACTTC. This codes for CASSSWTSYEQYF.

The DNA of the CDR3 is TGCAGTGCTAGGGGTAGCGGGGTTGGGGAGACCCAGTACTTC. It encodes CSARGSGVGETQYF. This rearrangement joins TRBV20-1 to TRBJ2-5; 8 bases are shared with TRBD2. Trimming took 3 bases from V and 5 from J; bases not matched to a gene: 8. CDR3 length: 14 residues. Germline CDR1 and CDR2: DFQATT and SNEGSKA (reference sequence).

In its sample, this clonotype was seen many times. V is TRBV12-3 or TRBV12-4 and J is TRBJ2-7, with 8 bases fitting TRBD1. The CDR3 covers 16 residues. Trimming cost V 5 bases and J 0 bases; bases outside gene matches: 9. CDR3 DNA: TGTGCCAGCAGTGCCTCCCGGGACAGGTACTCCTACGAGCAGTACTTC. This translates into CASSASRDRYSYEQYF.

V usage is TRBV7-9 and J usage is TRBJ2-2; D may match TRBD1 or TRBD2 (5 bases each). Germline-derived CDR1 and CDR2 are SEHNR and FQNEAQ (reference sequence). V lost 4 bases to trimming and J lost 4 bases, with 13 bases between them. There are 15 residues in the CDR3. As DNA, the CDR3 is TGTGCCAGCAGCTCATTACGGGGCGGCACCGGGGAGCTGTTTTTT. Its protein product is CASSSLRGGTGELFF.

A note on this clonotype: A much larger clone lies a single base off, so this may be a read error. J is TRBJ2-3 and V is TRBV27, with D hard to call. The end of the DNA fits TRBJ1-5 better, so the J call may be wrong. Germline V CDR1 and CDR2: MNHEY, SMNVEV (reference sequence). The CDR3 runs 16 residues. CDR3 loop: CASSLSSSGSTDTQHF. The CDR3 DNA sequence: TGTGCCAGCAGTTTATCGTCTAGCGGGAGCACAGATACGCAGCATTTT.

The CDR3 DNA sequence: TGTGCCAGCCTCTTGATGCCCACGGGCGATGAGCAGTTCTTC. Translating it yields CASLLMPTGDEQFF. This rearrangement joins TRBV5-5 to TRBJ2-1; D is uncertain. CDR1 is SGHKS and CDR2 is YYEKEE in the germline V gene (reference sequence). CDR3 size: 14 residues. V gave up 7 bases and J gave up 8 bases, with 19 bases separating them.

The chain links TRBV10-3 to TRBJ1-2; no clear D. The CDR3 totals 14 residues. Trimming pared 5 bases from V and 3 bases from J, leaving 13 bases between. Germline lookup yields CDR1 ENHRY and CDR2 SYGVKD. CDR3 DNA sequence: TGTGCCATCAGTAAAATCACGGCTGACTATGGCTACACCTTC. It specifies CAISKITADYGYTF.